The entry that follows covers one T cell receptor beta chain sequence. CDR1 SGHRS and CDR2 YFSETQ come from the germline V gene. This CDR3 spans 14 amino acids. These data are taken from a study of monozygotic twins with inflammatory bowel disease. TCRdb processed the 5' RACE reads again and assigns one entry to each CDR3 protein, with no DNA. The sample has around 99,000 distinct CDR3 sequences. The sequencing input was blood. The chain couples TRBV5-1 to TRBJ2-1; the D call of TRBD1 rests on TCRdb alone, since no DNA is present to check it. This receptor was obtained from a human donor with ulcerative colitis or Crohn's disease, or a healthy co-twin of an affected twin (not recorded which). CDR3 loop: CASSSEGGYNEQFF.